Listed here are 6 T cell receptor beta chains from one sample, sequenced in a study of CD8 T cells in cerebrospinal fluid in Alzheimer's disease. From its re-call of the 10x single-cell sequencing reads, TCRdb lists each CDR3 protein once, without DNA. Here the sample table reports fewer than 1,300 distinct CDR3 sequences. Material: cerebrospinal fluid. The origin of the receptors is a human donor in good health.

Frequency places this clonotype as medium-sized (0.01 to 0.1%). The chain combines TRBV4-1 with TRBJ1-3. CDR1 is MGHRA, CDR2 YSYEKL, per germline. The CDR3 covers 15 residues. This CDR3 reads CASSQRDSSGNTIYF.

This clonotype registers medium-sized (0.01 to 0.1%) by frequency. The chain employs TRBV6-5 and TRBJ1-1; TCRdb reports TRBD1, a call that lacks DNA to check it against. Germline V lookup: CDR1 MNHEY, CDR2 SVGAGI. The CDR3 sequence is 13 residues long. The CDR3 here is CASQWGENTEAFF.

The genes are TRBV6-5 and TRBJ2-2; absent DNA, TCRdb's TRBD1 call cannot be checked. The CDR3 has 15 residues. Germline V gene lookup returns CDR1 MNHEY and CDR2 SVGAGI. The CDR3 spells CASLGQEENTGELFF.

In terms of frequency, this clonotype is medium-sized. The J gene is TRBJ2-7, the V gene TRBV28; with no DNA, the TCRdb D assignment of TRBD1 cannot be verified. The CDR3 has 15 residues. Germline CDR1 MDHEN, CDR2 SYDVKM. The CDR3 reads CASSMGGAGRHEQYF.

This clonotype is deemed medium-sized by its frequency. CDR3 sequence reads: CSAPPVPSGMGSYNEQFF. The chain couples TRBV20-1 to TRBJ2-1; TCRdb's D call, TRBD2, is unchecked because there is no DNA. The CDR3 totals 18 residues. CDR1 is DFQATT and CDR2 is SNEGSKA in the germline V gene (reference sequence).

This clonotype is medium-sized by frequency. The CDR3 reads CAWEPTGNNSPLHF. The chain links TRBV30 to TRBJ1-6; absent DNA, TCRdb's TRBD1 call cannot be checked. The CDR3 consists of 14 residues. Germline V gene data show CDR1 as GTSNPN and CDR2 as SVGIG (reference sequence).